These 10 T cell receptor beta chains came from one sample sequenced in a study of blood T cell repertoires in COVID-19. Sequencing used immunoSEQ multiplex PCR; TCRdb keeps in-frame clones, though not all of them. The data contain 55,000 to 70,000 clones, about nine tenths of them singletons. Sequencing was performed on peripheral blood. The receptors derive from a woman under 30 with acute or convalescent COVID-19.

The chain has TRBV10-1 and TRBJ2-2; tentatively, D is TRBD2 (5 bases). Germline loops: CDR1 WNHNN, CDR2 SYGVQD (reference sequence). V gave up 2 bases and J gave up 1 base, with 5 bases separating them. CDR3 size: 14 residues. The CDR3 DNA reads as TGCGCCAGCAGTGAGGCGGGGAACACCGGGGAGCTGTTTTTT. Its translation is CASSEAGNTGELFF.

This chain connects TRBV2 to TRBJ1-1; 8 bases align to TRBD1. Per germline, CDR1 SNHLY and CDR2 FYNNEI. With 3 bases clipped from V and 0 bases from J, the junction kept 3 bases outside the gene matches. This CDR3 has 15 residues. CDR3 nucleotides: TGTGCCAGCAGTGAGATCAGGGGGCTGAACACTGAAGCTTTCTTT. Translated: CASSEIRGLNTEAFF. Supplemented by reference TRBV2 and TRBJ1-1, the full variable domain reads EPEVTQTPSHQVTQMGQEVILRCVPISNHLYFYWYRQILGQKVEFLVSFYNNEISEKSEIFDDQFSVERPDGSNFTLKIRSTKLEDSAMYFCASSEIRGLNTEAFFGQGTRLTVV.

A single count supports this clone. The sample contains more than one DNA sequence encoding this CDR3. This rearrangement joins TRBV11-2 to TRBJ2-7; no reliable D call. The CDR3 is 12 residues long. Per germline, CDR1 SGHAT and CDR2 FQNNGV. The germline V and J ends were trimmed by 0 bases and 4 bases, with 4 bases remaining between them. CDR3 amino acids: CASSLDRYEQYF. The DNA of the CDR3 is TGTGCCAGCAGCTTAGATCGTTACGAGCAGTACTTC. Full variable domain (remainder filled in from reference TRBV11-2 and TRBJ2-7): EAGVAQSPRYKIIEKRQSVAFWCNPISGHATLYWYQQILGQGPKLLIQFQNNGVVDDSQLPKDRFSAERLKGVDSTLKIQPAKLEDSAVYLCASSLDRYEQYFGPGTRLTVT.

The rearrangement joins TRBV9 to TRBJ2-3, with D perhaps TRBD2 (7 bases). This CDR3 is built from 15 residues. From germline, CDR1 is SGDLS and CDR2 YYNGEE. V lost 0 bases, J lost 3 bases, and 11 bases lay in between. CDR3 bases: TGTGCCAGCAGCGTAGGTGAGGGGGGGACAGATACGCAGTATTTT. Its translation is CASSVGEGGTDTQYF.

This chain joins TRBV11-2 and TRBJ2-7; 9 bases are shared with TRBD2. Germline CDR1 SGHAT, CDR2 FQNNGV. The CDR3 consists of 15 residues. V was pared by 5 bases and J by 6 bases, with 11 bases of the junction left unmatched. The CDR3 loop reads CASSPLAGDEGEQYF. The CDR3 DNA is TGTGCCAGCAGCCCTTTAGCGGGAGACGAGGGCGAGCAGTACTTC.

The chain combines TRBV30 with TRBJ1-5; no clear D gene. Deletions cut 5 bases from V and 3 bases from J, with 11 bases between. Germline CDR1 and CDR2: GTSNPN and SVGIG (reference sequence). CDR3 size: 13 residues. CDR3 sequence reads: CAWGYGVNQPQHF. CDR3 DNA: TGTGCCTGGGGATACGGGGTCAATCAGCCCCAGCATTTT.

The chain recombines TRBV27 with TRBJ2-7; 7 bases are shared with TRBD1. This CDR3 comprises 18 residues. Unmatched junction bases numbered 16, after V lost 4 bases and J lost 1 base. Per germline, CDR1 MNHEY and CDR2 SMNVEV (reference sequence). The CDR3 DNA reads TGTGCCAGCAGTTCCTGGACAGGAACGGGTAGTGGTTCCTACGAGCAGTACTTC. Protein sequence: CASSSWTGTGSGSYEQYF.

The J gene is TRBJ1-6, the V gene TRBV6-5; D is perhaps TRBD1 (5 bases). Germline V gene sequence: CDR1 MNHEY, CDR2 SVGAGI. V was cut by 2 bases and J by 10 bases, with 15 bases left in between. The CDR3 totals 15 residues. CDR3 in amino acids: CASSYEAGRNSPLHF. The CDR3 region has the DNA TGTGCCAGCAGTTACGAGGCAGGGAGGAACTCACCCCTCCACTTT.

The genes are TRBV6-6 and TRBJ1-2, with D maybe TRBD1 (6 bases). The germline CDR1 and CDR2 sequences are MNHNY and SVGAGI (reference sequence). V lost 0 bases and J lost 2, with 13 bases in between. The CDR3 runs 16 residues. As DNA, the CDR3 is TGTGCCAGCAGTTACTCGACGGTCGACAGGAACTATGGCTACACCTTC. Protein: CASSYSTVDRNYGYTF.

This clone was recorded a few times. CDR3 loop: CASSSAALTNEQYF. CDR3 nucleotide sequence: TGTGCCAGCAGCAGCGCCGCGCTCACGAACGAGCAGTACTTC. The rearrangement joins TRBV7-9 to TRBJ2-7; no definite D call. Germline CDR1 SEHNR, CDR2 FQNEAQ (reference sequence). V was trimmed by 5 bases and J by 5 bases, leaving 16 bases between them. CDR3 size: 14 residues.